This TCR beta chain was retrieved from a study of T-cell reconstitution after alpha-beta-depleted transplantation in children. Unique molecular identifiers were incorporated during preparation of the TCRbeta library. MiXCR, run by TCRdb on the PCR reads, gives a single entry per CDR3 protein. Here the sample spans 230,000 or so distinct CDR3 sequences, around 8.9% being singletons. Germline V lookup: CDR1 MDHEN, CDR2 SYDVKM. The CDR3 has 14 residues. V was pared by 5 bases and J by 0 bases, with 8 bases between. At least ten counts were recorded for this clonotype. The chain employs TRBV28 and TRBJ2-4; D gene unclear. The source is a human donor who donated a stem cell graft to a child with SCID. Here the sequenced sample was PBMCs from the stem cell graft donor, taken from the stem cell graft. The CDR3 sequence: CASSPSLAKNIQYF. DNA of the CDR3: TGTGCCAGCAGTCCCTCCTTAGCCAAAAACATTCAGTACTTC.